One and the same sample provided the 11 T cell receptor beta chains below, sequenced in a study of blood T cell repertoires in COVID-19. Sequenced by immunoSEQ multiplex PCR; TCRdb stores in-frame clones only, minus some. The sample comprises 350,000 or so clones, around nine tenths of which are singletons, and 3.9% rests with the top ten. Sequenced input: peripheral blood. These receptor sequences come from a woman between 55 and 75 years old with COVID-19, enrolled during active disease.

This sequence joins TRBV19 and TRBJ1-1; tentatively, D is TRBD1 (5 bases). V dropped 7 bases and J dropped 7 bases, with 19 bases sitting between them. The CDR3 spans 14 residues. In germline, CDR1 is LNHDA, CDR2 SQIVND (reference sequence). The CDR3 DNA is TGTGCCAGTATCGAACCGGCCAGGGCTAATGAAGCTTTCTTT. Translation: CASIEPARANEAFF.

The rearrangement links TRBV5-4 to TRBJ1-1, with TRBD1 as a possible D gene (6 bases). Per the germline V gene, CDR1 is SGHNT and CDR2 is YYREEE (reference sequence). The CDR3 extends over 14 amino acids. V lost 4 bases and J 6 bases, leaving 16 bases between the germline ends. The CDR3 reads CASSLQGNRAEAFF. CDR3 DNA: TGTGCCAGCAGCCTACAGGGTAATAGGGCTGAAGCTTTCTTT.

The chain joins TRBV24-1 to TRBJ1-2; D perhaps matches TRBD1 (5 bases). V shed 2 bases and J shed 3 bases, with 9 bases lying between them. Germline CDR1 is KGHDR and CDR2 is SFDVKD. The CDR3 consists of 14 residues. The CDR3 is CATSDSLRDYGYTF. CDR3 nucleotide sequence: TGTGCCACCAGTGATTCCCTCAGGGACTATGGCTACACCTTC.

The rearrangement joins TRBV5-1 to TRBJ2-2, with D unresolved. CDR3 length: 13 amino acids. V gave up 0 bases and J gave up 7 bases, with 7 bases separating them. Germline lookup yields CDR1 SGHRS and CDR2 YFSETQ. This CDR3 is CASSLGGFGELFF. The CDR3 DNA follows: TGCGCCAGCAGCTTGGGAGGATTCGGGGAGCTGTTTTTT.

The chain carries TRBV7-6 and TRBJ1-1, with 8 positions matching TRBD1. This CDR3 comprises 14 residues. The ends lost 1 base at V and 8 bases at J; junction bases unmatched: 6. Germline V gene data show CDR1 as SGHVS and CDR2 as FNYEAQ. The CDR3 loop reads CASSLGTGITEAFF. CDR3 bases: TGTGCCAGCAGCTTAGGGACAGGGATTACCGAAGCTTTCTTT.

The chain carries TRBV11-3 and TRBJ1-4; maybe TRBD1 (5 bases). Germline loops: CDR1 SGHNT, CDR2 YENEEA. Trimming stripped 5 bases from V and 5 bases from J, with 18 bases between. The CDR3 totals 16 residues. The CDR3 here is CASSPGLGTPNEKLFF. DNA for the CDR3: TGTGCCAGCAGCCCAGGTTTGGGGACTCCAAATGAAAAACTGTTTTTT.

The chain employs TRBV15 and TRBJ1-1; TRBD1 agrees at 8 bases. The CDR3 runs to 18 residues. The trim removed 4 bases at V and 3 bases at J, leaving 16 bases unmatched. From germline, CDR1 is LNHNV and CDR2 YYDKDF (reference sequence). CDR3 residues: CATSTDREELIRDTEAFF. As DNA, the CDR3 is TGTGCCACCAGCACGGACAGGGAAGAGCTGATCCGGGACACTGAAGCTTTCTTT.

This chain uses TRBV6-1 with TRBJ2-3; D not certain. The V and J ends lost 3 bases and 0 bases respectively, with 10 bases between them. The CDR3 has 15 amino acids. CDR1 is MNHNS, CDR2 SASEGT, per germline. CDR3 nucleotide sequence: TGTGCCAGCAGTGACAGGCCAACTAGCACAGATACGCAGTATTTT. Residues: CASSDRPTSTDTQYF.

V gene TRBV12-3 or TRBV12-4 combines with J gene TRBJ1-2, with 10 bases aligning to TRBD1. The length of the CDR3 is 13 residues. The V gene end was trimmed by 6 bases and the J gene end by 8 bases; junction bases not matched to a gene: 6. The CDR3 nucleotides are TGTGCCAGCAGCAAGACAGGGGGCATCGGCTACACCTTC. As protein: CASSKTGGIGYTF.

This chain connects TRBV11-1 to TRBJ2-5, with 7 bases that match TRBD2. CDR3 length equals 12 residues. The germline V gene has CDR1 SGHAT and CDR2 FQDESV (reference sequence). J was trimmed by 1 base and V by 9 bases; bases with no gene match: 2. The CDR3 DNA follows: TGTGCCAGGGGGGGGGTCCAAGAGACCCAGTACTTC. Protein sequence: CARGGVQETQYF.

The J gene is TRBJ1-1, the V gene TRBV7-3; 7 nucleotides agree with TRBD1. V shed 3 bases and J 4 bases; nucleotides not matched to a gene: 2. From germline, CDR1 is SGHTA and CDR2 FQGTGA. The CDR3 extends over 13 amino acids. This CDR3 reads CASSLDRFTEAFF. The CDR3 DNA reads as TGTGCCAGCAGCTTGGACAGGTTCACTGAAGCTTTCTTT.